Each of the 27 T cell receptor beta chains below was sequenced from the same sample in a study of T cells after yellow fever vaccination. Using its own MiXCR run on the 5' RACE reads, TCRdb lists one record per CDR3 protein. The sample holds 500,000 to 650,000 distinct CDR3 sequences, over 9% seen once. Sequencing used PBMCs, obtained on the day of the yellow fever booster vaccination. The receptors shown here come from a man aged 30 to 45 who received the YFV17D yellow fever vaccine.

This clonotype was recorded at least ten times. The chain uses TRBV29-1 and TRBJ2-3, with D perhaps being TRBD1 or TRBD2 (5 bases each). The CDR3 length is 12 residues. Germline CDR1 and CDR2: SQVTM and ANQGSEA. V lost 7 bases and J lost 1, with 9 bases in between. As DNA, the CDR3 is TGCAGCGCGAGGGACGGCACAGATACGCAGTATTTT. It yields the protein CSARDGTDTQYF.

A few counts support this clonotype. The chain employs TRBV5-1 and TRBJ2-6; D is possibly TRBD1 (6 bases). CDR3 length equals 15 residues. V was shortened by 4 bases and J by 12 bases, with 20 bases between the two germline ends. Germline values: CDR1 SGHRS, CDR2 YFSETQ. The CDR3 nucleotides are TGCGCCAGCAGCGTGGGATGGGGGCTGACGGTCGTCCTGACTTTC. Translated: CASSVGWGLTVVLTF.

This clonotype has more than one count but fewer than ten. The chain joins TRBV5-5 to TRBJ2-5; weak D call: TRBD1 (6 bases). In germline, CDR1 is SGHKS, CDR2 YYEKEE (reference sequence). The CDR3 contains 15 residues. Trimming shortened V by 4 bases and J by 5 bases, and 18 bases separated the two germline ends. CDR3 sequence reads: CASSPLTRGFETQYF. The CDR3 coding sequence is TGTGCCAGCAGCCCTCTTACCAGGGGTTTTGAGACCCAGTACTTC.

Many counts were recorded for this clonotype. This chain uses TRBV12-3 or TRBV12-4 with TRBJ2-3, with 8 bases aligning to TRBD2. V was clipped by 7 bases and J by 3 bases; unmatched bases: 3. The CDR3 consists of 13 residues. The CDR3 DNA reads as TGTGCCAGCATCAGCGGGAGAACAGATACGCAGTATTTT. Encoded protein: CASISGRTDTQYF.

Here the CDR3 DNA reads TGTGCCAGCAGCCTCAGGGTTTCTCCCTACGAGCAGTACTTC. Translated, it gives CASSLRVSPYEQYF. This rearrangement joins TRBV9 to TRBJ2-7; tentatively, D is TRBD1 (5 bases). Germline V gives CDR1 SGDLS, CDR2 YYNGEE. The V and J ends lost 4 bases and 2 bases respectively, with 13 bases between them. The CDR3 length is 14 residues. Full variable domain (outside the CDR3, taken from reference TRBV9 and TRBJ2-7): DSGVTQTPKHLITATGQRVTLRCSPRSGDLSVYWYQQSLDQGLQFLIQYYNGEERAKGNILERFSAQQFPDLHSELNLSSLELGDSALYFCASSLRVSPYEQYFGPGTRLTVT.

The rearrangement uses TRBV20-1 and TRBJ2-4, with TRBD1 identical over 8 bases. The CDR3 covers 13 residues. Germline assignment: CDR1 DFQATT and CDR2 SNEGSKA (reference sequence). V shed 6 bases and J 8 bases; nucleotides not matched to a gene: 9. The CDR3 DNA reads TGCAGTGCGACCGGGACAGGTGGCGACATTCAGTACTTC. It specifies CSATGTGGDIQYF.

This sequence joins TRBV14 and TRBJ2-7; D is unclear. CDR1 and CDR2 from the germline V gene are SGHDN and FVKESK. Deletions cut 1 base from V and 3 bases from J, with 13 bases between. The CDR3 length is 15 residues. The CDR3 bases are TGTGCCAGCAGCCAAGTTTACGGACCTGGCTACGAGCAGTACTTC. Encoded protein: CASSQVYGPGYEQYF.

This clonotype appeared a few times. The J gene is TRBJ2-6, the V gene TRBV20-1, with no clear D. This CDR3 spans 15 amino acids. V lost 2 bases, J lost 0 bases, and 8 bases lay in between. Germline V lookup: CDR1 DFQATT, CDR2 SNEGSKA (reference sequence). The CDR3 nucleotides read TGCAGTGCTAGATATAGCAGCTCTGGGGCCAACGTCCTGACTTTC. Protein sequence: CSARYSSSGANVLTF.

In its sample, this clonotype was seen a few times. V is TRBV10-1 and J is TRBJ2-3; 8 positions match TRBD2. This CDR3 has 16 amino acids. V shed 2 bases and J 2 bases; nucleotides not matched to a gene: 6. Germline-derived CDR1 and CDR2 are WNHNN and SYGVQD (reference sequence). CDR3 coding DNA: TGCGCCAGCAGTGAGATAGCGGGATTCACCACAGATACGCAGTATTTT. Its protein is CASSEIAGFTTDTQYF.

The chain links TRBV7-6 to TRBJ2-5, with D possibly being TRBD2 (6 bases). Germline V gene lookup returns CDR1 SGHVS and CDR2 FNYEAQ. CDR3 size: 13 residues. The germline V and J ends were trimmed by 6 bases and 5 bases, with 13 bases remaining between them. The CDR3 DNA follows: TGTGCCAGCAGGTCAGGAACTAGCGAGACCCAGTACTTC. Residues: CASRSGTSETQYF. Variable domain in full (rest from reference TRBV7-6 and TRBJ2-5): GAGVSQSPRYKVTKRGQDVALRCDPISGHVSLYWYRQALGQGPEFLTYFNYEAQQDKSGLPNDRFSAERPEGSISTLTIQRTEQRDSAMYRCASRSGTSETQYFGPGTRLLVL.

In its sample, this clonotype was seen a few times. CDR3 sequence: CASSFETSYEQYF. The CDR3 nucleotides read TGTGCCAGCAGCTTCGAGACGAGCTACGAGCAGTACTTC. The V call is TRBV7-2, the J call TRBJ2-7, with D unclear. The CDR3 runs to 13 residues. Trimming removed 3 bases at V and 3 bases at J, with 9 bases between. Germline loops: CDR1 SGHTA, CDR2 FQGNSA.

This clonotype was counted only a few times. The CDR3 is CSAETSGTDTQYF. Here the CDR3 DNA reads TGCAGTGCCGAGACTAGCGGCACAGATACGCAGTATTTT. The chain joins TRBV20-1 to TRBJ2-3; 8 bases are a match to TRBD2. Germline assignment: CDR1 DFQATT and CDR2 SNEGSKA (reference sequence). Trimming took 6 bases from V and 1 from J; bases not matched to a gene: 3. The CDR3 has 13 amino acids.

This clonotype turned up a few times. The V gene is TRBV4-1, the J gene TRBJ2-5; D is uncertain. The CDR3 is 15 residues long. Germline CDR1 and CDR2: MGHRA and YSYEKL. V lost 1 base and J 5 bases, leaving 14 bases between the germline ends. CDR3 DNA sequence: TGCGCCAGCAGCCAAGTTGGGCAGCCATACGAGACCCAGTACTTC. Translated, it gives CASSQVGQPYETQYF.

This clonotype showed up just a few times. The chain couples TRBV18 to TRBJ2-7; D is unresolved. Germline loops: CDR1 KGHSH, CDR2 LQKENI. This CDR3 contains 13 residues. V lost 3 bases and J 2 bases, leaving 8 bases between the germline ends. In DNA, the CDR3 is TGTGCCAGCTCACCGGTAACCGCCTACGAGCAGTACTTC. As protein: CASSPVTAYEQYF.

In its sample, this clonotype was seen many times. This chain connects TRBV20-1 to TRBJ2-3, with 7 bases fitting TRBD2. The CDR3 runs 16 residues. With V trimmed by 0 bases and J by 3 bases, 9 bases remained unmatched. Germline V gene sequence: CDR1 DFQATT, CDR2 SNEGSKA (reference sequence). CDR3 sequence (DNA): TGCAGTGCTAGAGATGGTTCGGGACTACTAACAGATACGCAGTATTTT. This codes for CSARDGSGLLTDTQYF.

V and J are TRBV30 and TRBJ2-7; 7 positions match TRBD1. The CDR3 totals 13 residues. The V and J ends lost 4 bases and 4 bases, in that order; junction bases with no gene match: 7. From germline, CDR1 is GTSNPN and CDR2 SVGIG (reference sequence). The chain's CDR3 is CAWTSGQFYEQYF. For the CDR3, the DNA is TGTGCCTGGACGTCGGGACAGTTTTACGAGCAGTACTTC.

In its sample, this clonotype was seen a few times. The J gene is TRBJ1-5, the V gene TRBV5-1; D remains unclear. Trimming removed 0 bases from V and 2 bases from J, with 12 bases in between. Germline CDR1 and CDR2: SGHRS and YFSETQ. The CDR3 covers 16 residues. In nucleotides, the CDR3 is TGCGCCAGCAGCTTGGTTCCCTCCTCGCGCAATCAGCCCCAGCATTTT. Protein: CASSLVPSSRNQPQHF.

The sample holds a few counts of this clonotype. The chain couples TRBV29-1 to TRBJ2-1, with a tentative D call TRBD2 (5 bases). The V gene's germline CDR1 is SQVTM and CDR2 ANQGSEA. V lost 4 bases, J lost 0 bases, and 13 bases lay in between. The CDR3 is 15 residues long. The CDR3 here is CSVVGGKSSYNEQFF. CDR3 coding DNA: TGCAGCGTTGTCGGAGGCAAAAGCTCCTACAATGAGCAGTTCTTC.

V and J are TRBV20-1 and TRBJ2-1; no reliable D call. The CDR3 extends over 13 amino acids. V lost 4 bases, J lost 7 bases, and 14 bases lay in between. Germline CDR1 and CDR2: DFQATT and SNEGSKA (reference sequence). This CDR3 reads CSAILGMRNEQFF. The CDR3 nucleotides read TGCAGTGCTATTTTAGGAATGAGGAATGAGCAGTTCTTC.

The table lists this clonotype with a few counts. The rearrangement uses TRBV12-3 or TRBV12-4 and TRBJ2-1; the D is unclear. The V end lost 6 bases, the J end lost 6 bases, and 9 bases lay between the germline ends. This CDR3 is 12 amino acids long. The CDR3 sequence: CASSSGFNEQFF. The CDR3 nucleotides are TGTGCCAGCAGCTCCGGTTTCAATGAGCAGTTCTTC.

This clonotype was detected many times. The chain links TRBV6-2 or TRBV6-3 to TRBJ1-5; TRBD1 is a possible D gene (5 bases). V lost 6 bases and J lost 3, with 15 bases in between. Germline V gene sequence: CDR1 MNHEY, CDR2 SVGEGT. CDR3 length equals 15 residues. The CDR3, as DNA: TGTGCCAGCAGGAGAGTGGGACGGATCAATCAGCCCCAGCATTTT. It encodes CASRRVGRINQPQHF.

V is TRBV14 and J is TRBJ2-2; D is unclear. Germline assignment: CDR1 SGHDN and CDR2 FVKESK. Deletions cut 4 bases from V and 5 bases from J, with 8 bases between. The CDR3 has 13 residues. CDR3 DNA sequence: TGTGCCAGCAGCCGCTTAGAGACCGGGGAGCTGTTTTTT. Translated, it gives CASSRLETGELFF.

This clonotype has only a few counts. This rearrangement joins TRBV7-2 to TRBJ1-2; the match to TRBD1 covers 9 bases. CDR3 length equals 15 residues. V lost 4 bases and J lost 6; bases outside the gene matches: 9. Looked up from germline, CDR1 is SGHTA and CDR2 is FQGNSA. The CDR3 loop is CASSSARDRVNGYTF. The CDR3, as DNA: TGTGCCAGCAGCTCAGCCCGGGACAGGGTTAATGGCTACACCTTC.

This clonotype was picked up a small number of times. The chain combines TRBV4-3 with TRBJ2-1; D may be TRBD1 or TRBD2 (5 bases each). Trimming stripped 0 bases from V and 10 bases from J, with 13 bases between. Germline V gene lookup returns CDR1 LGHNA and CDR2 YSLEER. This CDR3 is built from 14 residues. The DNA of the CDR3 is TGCGCCAGCAGCCAAGATTTGGGGGTCGGGGAGCAGTTCTTC. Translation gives CASSQDLGVGEQFF.

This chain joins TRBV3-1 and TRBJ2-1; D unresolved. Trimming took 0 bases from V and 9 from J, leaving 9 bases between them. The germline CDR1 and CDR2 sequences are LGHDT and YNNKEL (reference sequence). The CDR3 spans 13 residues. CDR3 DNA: TGTGCCAGCAGCCAAGACTCGCGGAGTGAGCAGTTCTTC. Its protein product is CASSQDSRSEQFF.

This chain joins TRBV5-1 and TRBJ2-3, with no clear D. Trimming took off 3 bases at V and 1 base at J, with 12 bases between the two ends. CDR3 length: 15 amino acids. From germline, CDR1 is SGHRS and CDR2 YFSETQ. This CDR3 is CASSSSSGGTDTQYF. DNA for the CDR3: TGCGCCAGCAGCTCCTCTAGTGGCGGCACAGATACGCAGTATTTT.

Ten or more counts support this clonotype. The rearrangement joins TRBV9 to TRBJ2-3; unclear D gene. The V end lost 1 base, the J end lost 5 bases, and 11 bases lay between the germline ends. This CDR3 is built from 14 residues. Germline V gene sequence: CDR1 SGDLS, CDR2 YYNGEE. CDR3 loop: CASSVTGGVDTQYF. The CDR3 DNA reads TGTGCCAGCAGCGTAACTGGTGGTGTAGATACGCAGTATTTT.